One and the same sample provided the 13 T cell receptor beta chains below, sequenced in a study of Ad26.COV2.S vaccination and SARS-CoV-2 variants. Assay: immunoSEQ multiplex PCR; the TCRdb copy retains only in-frame clones and omits some. Counted here are under 600,000 clones, roughly nine tenths occurring once; the ten biggest clones make up approximately 1.7%. The treatment denotes: some 20 received Ad26.COV2.S at low or high dose, single or two shots; several received placebo; per-sample allocation not given. The samples date from day 63 after the first vaccine or placebo injection. The starting material was peripheral blood, obtained in a trial of Ad26.COV2.S vaccine versus placebo. The source of these receptors is a person between 18 and 60 years old who received the Ad26.COV2.S COVID-19 vaccine or a placebo.

V is TRBV7-2 and J is TRBJ1-5; 10 bases agree with TRBD1. The CDR3 is made up of 16 amino acids. J lost 2 bases, V lost 2 bases, and 3 bases had no gene match. Germline-derived CDR1 and CDR2 are SGHTA and FQGNSA. The DNA of the CDR3 is TGTGCCAGCAGCTTACAGGACAGGGGGGGCAATCAGCCCCAGCATTTT. Translating gives CASSLQDRGGNQPQHF.

This clone was seen a handful of times. J is TRBJ1-6 and V is TRBV11-2, with D possibly matching TRBD1 (5 bases). CDR3 length: 13 amino acids. Germline V gene data show CDR1 as SGHAT and CDR2 as FQNNGV. V gave up 7 bases and J gave up 13 bases, with 17 bases separating them. The CDR3 bases are TGTGCCAGCACCCTAGACGGGACGCGGCCCCTCCACTTT. This gives the protein CASTLDGTRPLHF. Combining the CDR3 with reference TRBV11-2 and TRBJ1-6 gives the whole variable domain EAGVAQSPRYKIIEKRQSVAFWCNPISGHATLYWYQQILGQGPKLLIQFQNNGVVDDSQLPKDRFSAERLKGVDSTLKIQPAKLEDSAVYLCASTLDGTRPLHFGNGTRLTVT.

This rearrangement joins TRBV7-9 to TRBJ1-5; D gene ambiguous. The V gene's germline CDR1 is SEHNR and CDR2 FQNEAQ (reference sequence). The CDR3 loop spans 16 amino acids. The germline V and J ends were trimmed by 1 base and 2 bases, with 12 bases remaining between them. The CDR3 DNA reads as TGTGCCAGCAGCTTAGGATCTGGTAATGGCAATCAGCCCCAGCATTTT. Its translation is CASSLGSGNGNQPQHF.

The chain combines TRBV27 with TRBJ2-7; D assignment may be TRBD1 or TRBD2 (5 bases each). Germline values: CDR1 MNHEY, CDR2 SMNVEV (reference sequence). V gave up 8 bases and J gave up 2 bases, with 19 bases separating them. The length of the CDR3 is 15 residues. As DNA, the CDR3 is TGTGCCAGCCCCCCAACCCCGAGGGGAACCTACGAGCAGTACTTC. Protein product: CASPPTPRGTYEQYF.

The chain recombines TRBV7-2 with TRBJ2-7, with TRBD1 matching 7 bases. The CDR3 loop spans 14 amino acids. Germline CDR1 and CDR2: SGHTA and FQGNSA. The V and J ends lost 5 bases and 3 bases, in that order; junction bases with no gene match: 7. The CDR3 is CASSPRTGNYEQYF. The CDR3 nucleotides are TGTGCCAGCAGCCCGCGGACAGGTAACTACGAGCAGTACTTC.

The rearrangement joins TRBV2 to TRBJ1-3; D may be TRBD1 (6 bases). Per the germline V gene, CDR1 is SNHLY and CDR2 is FYNNEI. Trimming removed 4 bases at V and 2 bases at J, with 15 bases between. The CDR3 covers 16 residues. The CDR3 DNA follows: TGTGCCAGCAGTGCACAGGGCCCGCTAACTGGAAACACCATATATTTT. Protein product: CASSAQGPLTGNTIYF.

The V gene is TRBV19, the J gene TRBJ1-1; 8 nucleotides align to TRBD1. The germline CDR1 and CDR2 sequences are LNHDA and SQIVND (reference sequence). This CDR3 is 16 amino acids long. The trim removed 7 bases at V and 5 bases at J, leaving 15 bases unmatched. The CDR3 sequence is CASTPWGQGAHTEAFF. In nucleotides, the CDR3 is TGTGCCAGTACACCCTGGGGGCAGGGGGCGCATACTGAAGCTTTCTTT.

The chain recombines TRBV28 with TRBJ2-7, with a tentative D call TRBD2 (5 bases). Germline-derived CDR1 and CDR2 are MDHEN and SYDVKM. Between the trimmed V and J ends, which lost 7 bases and 6 bases, there was a span of 25 bases. The CDR3 has 16 amino acids. The CDR3 coding sequence is TGTGCCAGCAACGTTTTGGGGAGCGGATCTGGGATCGAGCAGTACTTC. Protein product: CASNVLGSGSGIEQYF.

This chain links TRBV7-8 with TRBJ2-3; D gene unclear. V lost 1 base and J 2 bases, leaving 16 bases between the germline ends. Germline loops: CDR1 SGHVS, CDR2 FQNEAQ. The CDR3 has 17 amino acids. The CDR3 protein is CASSLGHLSATTDTQYF. The CDR3 nucleotides read TGTGCCAGCAGCTTAGGGCACCTCAGCGCTACCACAGATACGCAGTATTTT.

The chain couples TRBV10-3 to TRBJ1-4, with a weak D call TRBD1 (5 bases). The V and J ends lost 2 bases and 9 bases respectively, with 10 bases between them. The germline V gene encodes CDR1 ENHRY and CDR2 SYGVKD. CDR3 length: 13 residues. CDR3 DNA sequence: TGTGCCATCAGTGAGGGCGGGGGGAAAAAACTGTTTTTT. Protein sequence: CAISEGGGKKLFF.

The V call is TRBV5-1, the J call TRBJ1-4; the D gene is possibly TRBD1 (5 bases). Trimming removed 5 bases at V and 7 bases at J, with 15 bases between. The CDR3 spans 14 residues. CDR1 and CDR2 (germline): SGHRS, YFSETQ. CDR3 protein: CASRIREYSEKLFF. The CDR3 region has the DNA TGCGCCAGCAGAATCAGGGAATATAGTGAAAAACTGTTTTTT.

The DNA of the CDR3 is TGTGCCTGGACCCAAGAGCAGGAGCAGTACTTC. Its translation is CAWTQEQEQYF. This sequence joins TRBV30 and TRBJ2-7; D gene uncertain. The germline CDR1 and CDR2 sequences are GTSNPN and SVGIG (reference sequence). CDR3 length: 11 residues. Trimming shortened V by 4 bases and J by 7 bases, and 11 bases separated the two germline ends.

Only a few counts were recorded for this clone. This chain links TRBV19 with TRBJ2-1; a weak D match, TRBD2 (5 bases). V was clipped by 2 bases and J by 8 bases, with 10 bases between them. This CDR3 comprises 13 residues. Germline CDR1 and CDR2: LNHDA and SQIVND (reference sequence). CDR3: CASSIRASYEQFF. In nucleotides, the CDR3 is TGTGCCAGTAGTATAAGGGCTAGCTATGAGCAGTTCTTC.